Listed below are T cell receptor beta chains from one sample, sequenced in a study of blood T cell repertoires in COVID-19. TCRdb's copy holds only in-frame clones and misses some; the assay was immunoSEQ multiplex PCR. The sample lists a few hundred thousand clones, more than 85% seen once, with 8.8% in the top ten. The specimen sequenced was PBMCs or T cells enriched from blood (not recorded which). The receptors come from a man between 40 and 49 years old who had recovered from COVID-19. Both conserved end residues are trimmed from each CDR3. Each record gives: CDR3 length, J gene, V gene, clone size, CDR3 protein. Some rows have no size entry. The others give once, few or many, or a class for an expanded clone.

16,TRBJ2-2,TRBV4-1,once,ASSHRDRRVTNTGELF
14,TRBJ1-2,TRBV20-1,-,SASFRSWEGIYGYT
12,TRBJ2-7,TRBV14,-,ASSSGTGGYEQY
12,TRBJ1-2,TRBV6-1,-,ASSDRDRYYGYT
14,TRBJ1-6,TRBV5-6,-,ASSLWGQLYNSPLH
12,TRBJ2-7,TRBV7-3,-,ASSSVAGLSEQY
13,TRBJ2-7,TRBV28,-,ASRIGGTGIDEQY
11,TRBJ2-5,TRBV12-3/TRBV12-4,once,ASTPTGQETQY
16,TRBJ1-1,TRBV5-1,-,ASSLAAGQGAMNTEAF
14,TRBJ1-3,TRBV6-1,once,ASSGGQNPWGNTIY
11,TRBJ1-2,TRBV12-3/TRBV12-4,-,ASTISGIYGYT
16,TRBJ1-3,TRBV4-1,once,ASSQARLGTGSGNTIY
11,TRBJ1-1,TRBV27,-,ASSFVATREAF
14,TRBJ2-7,TRBV18,-,ASSPNLGQGRYEQY
12,TRBJ1-2,TRBV11-2,-,ASSPPRGNYGYT
13,TRBJ1-2,TRBV15,-,ATSRERQGGRGYT
15,TRBJ2-2,TRBV4-2,-,ASSQDPLAENTGELF
13,TRBJ1-3,TRBV5-1,-,ASRLTGDSGNTIY
16,TRBJ2-4,TRBV14,-,ASSSGLAGVLAKNIQY
14,TRBJ2-7,TRBV5-1,-,ASSYLPGLGEYEQY
12,TRBJ2-3,TRBV27,-,ASSSTSGGDTQY
13,TRBJ2-1,TRBV7-3,-,ASSQTGGARNEQF
15,TRBJ1-3,TRBV4-1,-,ASSQGWGRDSGNTIY
11,TRBJ2-2,TRBV4-3,-,ASSQIDTGELF
13,TRBJ1-2,TRBV5-1,-,ASGQGESANYGYT
14,TRBJ1-2,TRBV5-6,-,ASRKRGTVTIYGYT
11,TRBJ2-3,TRBV7-3,-,ASSTDSQDTQY
12,TRBJ1-4,TRBV7-9,-,ASSFQTGREKLF
12,TRBJ2-3,TRBV5-1,few,ASRETSATDTQY